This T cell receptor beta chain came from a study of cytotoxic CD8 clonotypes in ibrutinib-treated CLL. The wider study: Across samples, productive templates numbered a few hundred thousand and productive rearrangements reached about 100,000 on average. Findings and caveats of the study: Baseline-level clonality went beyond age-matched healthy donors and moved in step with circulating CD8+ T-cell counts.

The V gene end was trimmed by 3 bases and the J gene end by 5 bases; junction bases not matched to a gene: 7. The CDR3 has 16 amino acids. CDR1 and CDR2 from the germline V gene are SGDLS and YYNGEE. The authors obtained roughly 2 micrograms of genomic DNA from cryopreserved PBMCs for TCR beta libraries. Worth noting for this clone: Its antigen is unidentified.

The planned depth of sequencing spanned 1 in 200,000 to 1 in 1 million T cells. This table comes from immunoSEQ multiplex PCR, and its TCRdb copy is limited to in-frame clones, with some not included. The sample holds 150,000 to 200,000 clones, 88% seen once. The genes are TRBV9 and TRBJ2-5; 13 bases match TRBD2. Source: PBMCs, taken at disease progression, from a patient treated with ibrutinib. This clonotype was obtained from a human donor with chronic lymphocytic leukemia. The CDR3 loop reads CASSATSGRTGETQYF. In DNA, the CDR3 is TGTGCCAGCAGCGCGACTAGCGGGAGGACCGGGGAGACCCAGTACTTC.